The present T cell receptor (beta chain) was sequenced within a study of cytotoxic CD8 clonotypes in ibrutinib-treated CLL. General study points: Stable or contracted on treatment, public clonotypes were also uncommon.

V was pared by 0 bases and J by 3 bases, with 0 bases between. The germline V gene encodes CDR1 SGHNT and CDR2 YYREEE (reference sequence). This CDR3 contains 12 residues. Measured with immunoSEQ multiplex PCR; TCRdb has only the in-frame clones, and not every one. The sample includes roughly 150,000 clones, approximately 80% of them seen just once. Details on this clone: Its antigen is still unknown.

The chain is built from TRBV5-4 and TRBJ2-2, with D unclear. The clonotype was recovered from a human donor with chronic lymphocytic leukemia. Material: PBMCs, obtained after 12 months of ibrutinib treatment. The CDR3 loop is CASSLDTGELFF. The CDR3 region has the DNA TGTGCCAGCAGCTTGGACACCGGGGAGCTGTTTTTT.